This T cell receptor beta chain originates from a study of T cell changes during pregnancy in multiple sclerosis. Assay used: immunoSEQ multiplex PCR; TCRdb lists only in-frame clones, some missing. This table holds approximately 100,000 clones, 91% found once. This clone was observed a handful of times. The V segment lost 6 bases and the J segment 8 bases; nucleotides outside the gene matches: 18. The CDR3 covers 16 residues. Germline loops: CDR1 SNHLY, CDR2 FYNNEI. The source was peripheral blood, collected before pregnancy. The V and J genes are TRBV2 and TRBJ1-2; 7 nucleotides match TRBD1. The TCR originated in a female donor with multiple sclerosis, enrolled in a pregnancy study. The CDR3 coding sequence is TGTGCCAGCAGGGACAGGAACCGCGCCTACCGTGGCGGCTACACCTTC. Translation: CASRDRNRAYRGGYTF.